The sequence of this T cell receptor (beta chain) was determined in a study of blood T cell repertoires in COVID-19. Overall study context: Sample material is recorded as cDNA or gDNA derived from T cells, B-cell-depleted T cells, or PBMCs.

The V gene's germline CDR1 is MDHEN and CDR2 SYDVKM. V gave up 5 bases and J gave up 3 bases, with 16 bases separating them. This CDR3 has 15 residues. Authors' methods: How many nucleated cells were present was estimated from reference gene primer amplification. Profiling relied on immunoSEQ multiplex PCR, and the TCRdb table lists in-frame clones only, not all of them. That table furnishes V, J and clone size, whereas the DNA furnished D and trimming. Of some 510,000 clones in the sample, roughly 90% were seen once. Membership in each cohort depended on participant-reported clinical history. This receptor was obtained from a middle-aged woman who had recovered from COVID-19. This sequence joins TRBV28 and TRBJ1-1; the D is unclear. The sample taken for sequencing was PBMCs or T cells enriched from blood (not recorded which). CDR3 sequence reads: CASSTLGLDHTEAFF. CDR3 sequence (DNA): TGTGCCAGCAGTACCCTGGGCCTCGACCACACTGAAGCTTTCTTT. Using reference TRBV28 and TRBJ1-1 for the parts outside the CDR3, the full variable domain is DVKVTQSSRYLVKRTGEKVFLECVQDMDHENMFWYRQDPGLGLRLIYFSYDVKMKEKGDIPEGYSVSREKKERFSLILESASTNQTSMYLCASSTLGLDHTEAFFGQGTRLTVV.